The 25 T cell receptor beta chains below come from one sample, sequenced in a study of patients and donors after allogeneic stem cell transplantation. TCRdb reprocessed the RT-PCR reads via MiXCR and lists one record per CDR3 protein. The sample lists some 880,000 distinct CDR3 sequences; 18% were seen once. Sequences were obtained from blood, either unsorted or a sorted T cell fraction (not recorded which). The receptors here all came from a human donor who was either an allogeneic HSCT recipient or a stem cell or donor lymphocyte infusion donor (not recorded which). It is not recorded whose cells these are; they may come from a transplant donor.

This clonotype turned up a few times. The rearrangement links TRBV29-1 to TRBJ2-3; D might be TRBD2 (6 bases). V was clipped by 7 bases and J by 4 bases, with 9 bases between them. The germline CDR1 and CDR2 sequences are SQVTM and ANQGSEA. CDR3 length equals 11 residues. The CDR3 sequence: CSGGLADTQYF. The CDR3 DNA reads TGCAGCGGGGGACTTGCAGATACGCAGTATTTT.

This chain uses TRBV5-1 with TRBJ1-2, with D perhaps TRBD1 (6 bases). V was clipped by 7 bases and J by 3 bases, with 19 bases between them. This CDR3 region has 15 residues. Germline V gene data show CDR1 as SGHRS and CDR2 as YFSETQ. The CDR3 DNA reads as TGCGCCAGCGGAATGAGACAGGAGGGGGACTATGGCTACACCTTC. As protein: CASGMRQEGDYGYTF.

The gene calls are TRBV20-1 and TRBJ2-2, with 9 bases lining up with TRBD1. Unmatched junction bases numbered 8, after V lost 4 bases and J lost 8 bases. Germline CDR1 and CDR2: DFQATT and SNEGSKA (reference sequence). CDR3 length: 14 residues. The CDR3 reads CSAMDRGNSGELFF. The CDR3 DNA sequence: TGCAGTGCTATGGACAGGGGAAATAGTGGGGAGCTGTTTTTT.

The chain links TRBV4-1 to TRBJ2-7; D call uncertain. This CDR3 contains 15 residues. The V gene's germline CDR1 is MGHRA and CDR2 YSYEKL. The V gene lost 3 bases and the J gene lost 6 bases, with 18 bases spanning the gap. CDR3: CASSQTQEPFSEQYF. The CDR3 bases are TGCGCCAGCAGCCAGACCCAGGAACCTTTCTCCGAGCAGTACTTC.

In this sample, this clonotype turned up many times. V gene TRBV20-1 combines with J gene TRBJ1-3; the D is unclear. The germline V gene encodes CDR1 DFQATT and CDR2 SNEGSKA (reference sequence). The length of the CDR3 is 13 residues. The ends were cut back, 0 bases at V and 0 bases at J, with 3 bases in the middle. DNA of the CDR3: TGCAGTGCTAGAGACAGCTCTGGAAACACCATATATTTT. Its translation is CSARDSSGNTIYF.

The chain couples TRBV7-6 to TRBJ2-1; 8 bases line up with TRBD2. Germline CDR1 is SGHVS and CDR2 is FNYEAQ. The CDR3 contains 16 residues. With V trimmed by 4 bases and J by 9 bases, 14 bases remained unmatched. CDR3 DNA sequence: TGTGCCAGCAGCTACCCCGGGACTAGAAATCATCCTGAGCAGTTCTTC. It is translated as CASSYPGTRNHPEQFF.

This clonotype was recorded a few times. This chain's CDR3 is CASSWHRAGELFF. Here the CDR3 DNA reads TGCGCCAGCAGCTGGCACAGGGCCGGGGAGCTGTTTTTT. The chain joins TRBV5-1 to TRBJ2-2, with a weak D call TRBD1 (6 bases). V was cut by 3 bases and J by 6 bases, with 9 bases left in between. CDR1 is SGHRS, CDR2 YFSETQ, per germline. The CDR3 has 13 residues.

This clonotype was seen only a few times. The chain joins TRBV12-3 or TRBV12-4 to TRBJ1-1; D gene uncertain. The CDR3 consists of 13 residues. V was trimmed by 4 bases and J by 11 bases, leaving 17 bases between them. The CDR3 bases are TGTGCCAGCAGTTCGGGTAGAGGATCAGAGGCTTTCTTT. This codes for CASSSGRGSEAFF.

This clonotype has a count of ten or more. The chain employs TRBV29-1 and TRBJ2-5; TRBD1 agrees at 8 bases. The length of the CDR3 is 12 residues. Losses at the gene ends were 7 bases for V and 2 bases for J; bases not matched to a gene: 3. CDR1 is SQVTM, CDR2 ANQGSEA, per germline. DNA for the CDR3: TGCAGCGGCCACAGGGGGCAAGAGACCCAGTACTTC. It codes for CSGHRGQETQYF.

The chain combines TRBV2 with TRBJ2-5, with TRBD2 matching 9 bases. CDR1 is SNHLY, CDR2 FYNNEI, per germline. Losses at the gene ends were 6 bases for V and 5 bases for J; bases not matched to a gene: 7. The CDR3 totals 14 residues. The DNA of the CDR3 is TGTGCCAGCAGAGCTAGACTAGCGGAGGAGACCCAGTACTTC. Its translation: CASRARLAEETQYF.

This clonotype has only a few counts. The CDR3: CSAPRPGQGSEQYF. The CDR3 coding sequence is TGCAGTGCCCCCCGCCCGGGACAGGGCTCCGAGCAGTACTTC. The V gene is TRBV20-1, the J gene TRBJ2-7; 9 bases map to TRBD1. CDR3 size: 14 residues. The V and J ends lost 6 bases and 6 bases, in that order; junction bases with no gene match: 12. Looked up from germline, CDR1 is DFQATT and CDR2 is SNEGSKA (reference sequence).

This clonotype was counted at least ten times. The chain joins TRBV6-1 to TRBJ1-1; 7 bases map to TRBD1. The CDR3 spans 15 residues. Germline trimming cut 6 bases from V and 0 bases from J; bases unmatched to any gene: 7. The germline CDR1 and CDR2 sequences are MNHNS and SASEGT. Here the CDR3 DNA reads TGTGCCAGCAGAGATACAGGGGCCGTGAACACTGAAGCTTTCTTT. Its protein is CASRDTGAVNTEAFF.

The V gene is TRBV2, the J gene TRBJ1-1, with no clear D. V lost 6 bases and J 4 bases, leaving 12 bases between the germline ends. Germline V gene lookup returns CDR1 SNHLY and CDR2 FYNNEI. This CDR3 is built from 13 residues. CDR3 DNA: TGTGCCAGCAGGCTCCAAGCGTCCACTGAAGCTTTCTTT. It codes for CASRLQASTEAFF.

This clonotype has at least ten counts. The V call is TRBV4-3, the J call TRBJ1-5; the D gene is possibly TRBD1 (5 bases). CDR1 is LGHNA, CDR2 YSLEER, per germline. The CDR3 loop spans 15 amino acids. The V and J ends lost 1 base and 1 base respectively, with 8 bases between them. The DNA of the CDR3 is TGCGCCAGCAGCCAAGGCGGGGGAAGCAATCAGCCCCAGCATTTT. This encodes CASSQGGGSNQPQHF.

In this sample, this clonotype turned up a few times. The genes are TRBV11-3 and TRBJ2-2; no clear D. V was trimmed by 1 base and J by 4 bases, leaving 16 bases between them. Germline CDR1 reads SGHNT; CDR2 reads YENEEA. There are 17 residues in the CDR3. DNA of the CDR3: TGTGCCAGCAGCTTAGTCGTGACACCGAAGAGCACCGGGGAGCTGTTTTTT. This encodes CASSLVVTPKSTGELFF.

This clonotype was found a few times. The chain has TRBV12-3 or TRBV12-4 and TRBJ2-3; D gene ambiguous. Deletions cut 8 bases from V and 2 bases from J, with 20 bases between. CDR3 length equals 16 residues. The CDR3 DNA reads as TGTGCCAGCGCTTCGCGTCGGTCAAAGTCCACAGATACGCAGTATTTT. Translation gives CASASRRSKSTDTQYF.

J is TRBJ2-2 and V is TRBV12-3 or TRBV12-4; possibly TRBD2 for D (5 bases). Between the trimmed V and J ends, which lost 5 bases and 4 bases, there was a span of 14 bases. The CDR3 has 15 amino acids. Here the CDR3 DNA reads TGTGCCAGCAGTGTGGGAGAGTTGGCCACCGGGGAGCTGTTTTTT. Protein sequence: CASSVGELATGELFF.

This clonotype was found many times. The CDR3 region is CASSLELAGVFEQFF. CDR3 bases: TGTGCCAGCAGCTTAGAGCTAGCGGGGGTTTTTGAGCAGTTCTTC. The gene calls are TRBV7-2 and TRBJ2-1, with 10 bases matching TRBD2. J was trimmed by 9 bases and V by 1 base; bases with no gene match: 6. The CDR3 has 15 residues. Looked up from germline, CDR1 is SGHTA and CDR2 is FQGNSA.

This clonotype appeared a few times. This sequence joins TRBV20-1 and TRBJ1-1, with a weak D call TRBD1 (6 bases). The ends were cut back, 6 bases at V and 4 bases at J, with 18 bases in the middle. The germline V gene encodes CDR1 DFQATT and CDR2 SNEGSKA (reference sequence). CDR3 size: 14 residues. For the CDR3, the DNA is TGCAGTGCCCGCAGCGGAAGGGGGGGCACTGAAGCTTTCTTT. This translates into CSARSGRGGTEAFF.

J is TRBJ2-1 and V is TRBV25-1, with TRBD1 matching 7 bases. The CDR3 consists of 14 residues. Germline-derived CDR1 and CDR2 are MGHDK and SYGVNS. V shed 8 bases and J 6 bases; nucleotides not matched to a gene: 10. The CDR3 nucleotides read TGTGCCAGCGGAACAGGGGCATGGGGCAATGAGCAGTTCTTC. Residues: CASGTGAWGNEQFF.

J is TRBJ2-3 and V is TRBV7-9; D is uncertain. This CDR3 is built from 12 residues. V was trimmed by 4 bases and J by 6 bases, leaving 8 bases between them. Germline V lookup: CDR1 SEHNR, CDR2 FQNEAQ (reference sequence). The CDR3 nucleotides are TGTGCCAGCAGCTCCTTACAGGATACGCAGTATTTT. Amino acids: CASSSLQDTQYF.

The genes are TRBV2 and TRBJ1-1; possible D gene TRBD1, 5 bases. CDR3 length: 13 residues. V was trimmed by 7 bases and J by 5 bases, leaving 14 bases between them. The germline V gene has CDR1 SNHLY and CDR2 FYNNEI. In nucleotides, the CDR3 is TGTGCCAGCAAGGAGGGGTGGAATACTGAAGCTTTCTTT. This translates into CASKEGWNTEAFF. Together with reference TRBV2 and TRBJ1-1, the CDR3 gives the full variable domain: EPEVTQTPSHQVTQMGQEVILRCVPISNHLYFYWYRQILGQKVEFLVSFYNNEISEKSEIFDDQFSVERPDGSNFTLKIRSTKLEDSAMYFCASKEGWNTEAFFGQGTRLTVV.

The sample holds a few counts of this clonotype. The gene calls are TRBV6-2 or TRBV6-3 and TRBJ2-3; 11 bases map to TRBD2. CDR1 MNHEY and CDR2 SVGEGT come from the germline V gene. The J segment lost 2 bases and the V segment lost 8 bases, leaving 6 bases of the junction unmatched. CDR3 length equals 15 residues. As DNA, the CDR3 is TGTGCCAGCCGCTGGACTAGCGGGTCCACAGATACGCAGTATTTT. This encodes CASRWTSGSTDTQYF.

This clonotype was seen a few times. V usage is TRBV14 and J usage is TRBJ2-7; D is undetermined. Trimming cost V 1 base and J 5 bases, with 12 bases left between them. Germline assignment: CDR1 SGHDN and CDR2 FVKESK. This CDR3 is 14 amino acids long. The CDR3 here is CASSQGPDWNEQYF. In DNA, the CDR3 is TGTGCCAGCAGCCAAGGACCCGACTGGAACGAGCAGTACTTC.

The V and J genes are TRBV24-1 and TRBJ1-2, with D unresolved. CDR3 size: 14 residues. The ends were cut back, 4 bases at V and 3 bases at J, with 11 bases in the middle. Germline CDR1 and CDR2: KGHDR and SFDVKD. CDR3 in amino acids: CATSDQDGDYGYTF. In DNA, the CDR3 is TGTGCCACCAGTGACCAAGACGGGGACTATGGCTACACCTTC.